The 13 T cell receptor beta chains given below trace back to one sample, sequenced in a study of shared clonotypes between healthy human individuals. Libraries were prepared by immunoSEQ multiplex PCR; TCRdb keeps only in-frame clonotypes and omits some of them. The sample gives roughly 500,000 clones, around 79% of which show up once; about 13% is in the top ten. Sequencing used PBMCs. The receptors shown here come from a woman between 40 and 50 years old in good health. Some clones in this sample may be carry-over from other donors' samples.

The CDR3 region has the DNA TGTGCCAGCAGTCAACTCCGACAGGGTGGGACGTGGACCTTC. It codes for CASSQLRQGGTWTF. The genes are TRBV27 and TRBJ1-2, with 7 bases identical to TRBD1. CDR3 length equals 14 residues. J gave up 14 bases and V 5 bases, and 17 bases lay outside the gene matches. Germline loops: CDR1 MNHEY, CDR2 SMNVEV (reference sequence).

The J gene is TRBJ1-1, the V gene TRBV7-2; D uncertain. Germline V gene sequence: CDR1 SGHTA, CDR2 FQGNSA. V lost 0 bases and J lost 6, with 8 bases in between. This CDR3 comprises 13 residues. CDR3 DNA: TGTGCCAGCAGCTTAGCTACCGGTGCTGAAGCTTTCTTT. It specifies CASSLATGAEAFF.

The chain is built from TRBV9 and TRBJ1-2; 11 nucleotides match TRBD1. The CDR3 length is 15 residues. Germline-derived CDR1 and CDR2 are SGDLS and YYNGEE. The trim removed 0 bases at V and 3 bases at J, leaving 1 base unmatched. The CDR3 DNA sequence: TGTGCCAGCAGCGTAGGGACAGGGGGCCACTATGGCTACACCTTC. Amino acid sequence: CASSVGTGGHYGYTF.

This clone showed up just once. V and J are TRBV18 and TRBJ2-5, with TRBD1 matching 9 bases. From germline, CDR1 is KGHSH and CDR2 LQKENI. The J segment lost 3 bases and the V segment lost 6 bases, leaving 8 bases of the junction unmatched. This CDR3 has 15 residues. The CDR3, as DNA: TGTGCCAGCTCCCCGAGGGACAGGGAGAAAGAGACCCAGTACTTC. Amino acids: CASSPRDREKETQYF.

The rearrangement uses TRBV2 and TRBJ1-1; possibly TRBD1 for D (5 bases). Deletions cut 1 base from V and 8 bases from J, with 17 bases between. The CDR3 has 15 amino acids. In germline, CDR1 is SNHLY, CDR2 FYNNEI. The CDR3 DNA follows: TGTGCCAGCAGTGAAGAGTGGGGCTCCATACGGGAAGCTTTCTTT. Its translation is CASSEEWGSIREAFF.

This clone showed up just a few times. This chain connects TRBV19 to TRBJ1-1; tentatively, D is TRBD1 (5 bases). Germline V gene sequence: CDR1 LNHDA, CDR2 SQIVND (reference sequence). CDR3 length: 15 residues. V was pared by 3 bases and J by 1 base, with 12 bases between. The CDR3 loop reads CASSMGLIKNTEAFF. CDR3 nucleotide sequence: TGTGCCAGTAGTATGGGACTGATAAAGAACACTGAAGCTTTCTTT. The full variable domain, its missing parts supplied by reference TRBV19 and TRBJ1-1, is DGGITQSPKYLFRKEGQNVTLSCEQNLNHDAMYWYRQDPGQGLRLIYYSQIVNDFQKGDIAEGYSVSREKKESFPLTVTSAQKNPTAFYLCASSMGLIKNTEAFFGQGTRLTVV.

This clone showed up just a few times. The CDR3 DNA is TGTGCCAGCAGTGAATGGGGGCAGGCTCAGCCCCAGCATTTT. It codes for CASSEWGQAQPQHF. The rearrangement joins TRBV25-1 to TRBJ1-5; the D gene is possibly TRBD1 (6 bases). This CDR3 has 14 amino acids. Germline V gives CDR1 MGHDK, CDR2 SYGVNS. V lost 1 base and J lost 6, with 10 bases in between.

Only a few counts were recorded for this clone. V is TRBV28 and J is TRBJ1-5; D is unresolved. Deletions cut 4 bases from V and 4 bases from J, with 11 bases between. CDR3 length: 14 residues. The V gene's germline CDR1 is MDHEN and CDR2 SYDVKM. In DNA, the CDR3 is TGTGCCAGCAGTTATCGGCAGGAGAATCAGCCCCAGCATTTT. It encodes CASSYRQENQPQHF.

The chain uses TRBV5-1 and TRBJ2-5, with 11 bases identical to TRBD2. The CDR3 consists of 16 residues. Germline V gene data show CDR1 as SGHRS and CDR2 as YFSETQ. V lost 0 bases to trimming and J lost 5 bases; unmatched junction nucleotides: 6. CDR3 residues: CASSLDGTSGGETQYF. The DNA of the CDR3 is TGCGCCAGCAGCTTGGACGGGACTAGCGGTGGGGAGACCCAGTACTTC.

The gene calls are TRBV11-2 and TRBJ2-7, with 9 bases aligning to TRBD2. This CDR3 has 15 residues. Germline V gives CDR1 SGHAT, CDR2 FQNNGV. V lost 0 bases to trimming and J lost 5 bases; unmatched junction nucleotides: 5. The CDR3 nucleotides are TGTGCCAGCAGCTTAGAGGTAGCGGGAGTGCACGAGCAGTACTTC. It specifies CASSLEVAGVHEQYF.

This chain connects TRBV30 to TRBJ2-1; 10 bases are shared with TRBD2. V trimming: 0 bases; J trimming: 0 bases; junction bases outside the gene matches: 5. Germline values: CDR1 GTSNPN, CDR2 SVGIG (reference sequence). The CDR3 sequence is 17 residues long. This CDR3 reads CAWSVRVAGGSYNEQFF. The CDR3 DNA sequence: TGTGCCTGGAGTGTACGGGTAGCGGGAGGCTCCTACAATGAGCAGTTCTTC. Using reference TRBV30 and TRBJ2-1 for the parts outside the CDR3, the full variable domain is SQTIHQWPATLVQPVGSPLSLECTVEGTSNPNLYWYRQAAGRGLQLLFYSVGIGQISSEVPQNLSASRPQDRQFILSSKKLLLSDSGFYLCAWSVRVAGGSYNEQFFGPGTRLTVL.

The gene calls are TRBV19 and TRBJ2-2; D is uncertain. Germline CDR1 reads LNHDA; CDR2 reads SQIVND (reference sequence). CDR3 length equals 13 residues. The V end was cut by 3 bases, the J end by 6 bases, with 8 bases between. The CDR3: CASSIGLAGELFF. CDR3 nucleotide sequence: TGTGCCAGTAGTATTGGGCTGGCCGGGGAGCTGTTTTTT.

This clone is a singleton in its sample. At one end, the junction sequence differs from germline, possibly due to a read error. The chain joins TRBV25-1 to TRBJ2-5, with 8 bases identical to TRBD1. With the DNA end fitting TRBJ2-7 better, the J assignment may be wrong. Per germline, CDR1 MGHDK and CDR2 SYGVNS. The CDR3 extends over 14 amino acids. The CDR3 sequence is CASSEWDRSYEQYF. CDR3 nucleotides: TGTGCCAGCAGCGAATGGGACAGGAGCTACGAGCAGTACTTC.